A selection of T cell receptor beta chains follows, all from one sample in a study of CD8+ T cells in alopecia areata. TCRdb's copy holds only in-frame clones and misses some; the assay was immunoSEQ multiplex PCR. Of around 250,000 clones in the sample, under 80% are singletons; the top ten hold more than 0.95%. The sequenced sample was CD4+ T cells sorted from blood, obtained at week 0. All receptors come from a human donor with alopecia areata. Both conserved end residues are part of each CDR3. Each record gives: J gene, clone size, D gene, V gene, CDR3 protein, CDR3 DNA. A D gene is named only where the DNA matches it firmly. Not every row has a clone size; where given, it reads once, few, many or a size class.

J: TRBJ2-4; size: NA; D: NA; V: TRBV11-3; CDR3: CASSYDRKNIQYF; DNA: TGTGCCAGCAGTTACGACAGGAAAAACATTCAGTACTTC
J: TRBJ2-7; size: NA; D: NA; V: TRBV30; CDR3: CAWSVLLQSYEQYF; DNA: TGTGCCTGGAGTGTACTATTGCAGTCCTACGAGCAGTACTTC
J: TRBJ2-7; size: NA; D: NA; V: TRBV7-2; CDR3: CASSRRGYEQYF; DNA: TGTGCCAGCAGCCGCCGCGGATACGAGCAGTACTTC
J: TRBJ2-5; size: NA; D: NA; V: TRBV20-1; CDR3: CSARDYETQYF; DNA: TGCAGTGCTAGAGATTATGAGACCCAGTACTTC
J: TRBJ2-7; size: NA; D: TRBD1; V: TRBV7-9; CDR3: CASSSFNRGSYEQYF; DNA: TGTGCCAGCAGCTCGTTCAACAGGGGCTCCTACGAGCAGTACTTC
J: TRBJ1-2; size: NA; D: NA; V: TRBV25-1; CDR3: CASSAGGSYGYTF; DNA: TGTGCCAGCAGTGCGGGCGGATCCTATGGCTACACCTTC
J: TRBJ2-2; size: few; D: TRBD1; V: TRBV25-1; CDR3: CASSSGQGRTGELFF; DNA: TGTGCCAGCAGTTCGGGACAGGGAAGGACCGGGGAGCTGTTTTTT
J: TRBJ1-1; size: NA; D: TRBD1; V: TRBV28; CDR3: CASSLLDRATEAFF; DNA: TGTGCCAGCAGTTTATTAGACAGGGCCACTGAAGCTTTCTTT
J: TRBJ2-1; size: once; D: NA; V: TRBV2; CDR3: CASSEAKVGAYNEQFF; DNA: TGTGCCAGCAGTGAAGCGAAGGTTGGGGCATACAATGAGCAGTTCTTC
J: TRBJ2-7; size: NA; D: TRBD1; V: TRBV9; CDR3: CASSVGTDSYEQYF; DNA: TGTGCCAGCAGCGTCGGGACAGACTCCTACGAGCAGTACTTC
J: TRBJ1-1; size: NA; D: NA; V: TRBV29-1; CDR3: CSVGLPSRTEAFF; DNA: TGCAGCGTGGGGCTCCCTAGCCGCACTGAAGCTTTCTTT
J: TRBJ1-6; size: once; D: NA; V: TRBV25-1; CDR3: CASSNMGGVHSPLHF; DNA: TGTGCCAGCAGTAACATGGGAGGGGTTCATTCACCCCTCCACTTT
J: TRBJ1-6; size: NA; D: NA; V: TRBV7-9; CDR3: CASSLQVGNSPLHF; DNA: TGTGCCAGCAGCTTGCAGGTGGGAAATTCACCCCTCCACTTT
J: TRBJ2-7; size: NA; D: NA; V: TRBV29-1; CDR3: CSVSGYSGEQYF; DNA: TGCAGCGTTTCAGGGTATTCGGGCGAGCAGTACTTC
J: TRBJ1-1; size: NA; D: NA; V: TRBV4-1; CDR3: CASSQVGAGSWTEAFF; DNA: TGCGCCAGCAGCCAAGTTGGTGCGGGGTCTTGGACTGAAGCTTTCTTT
J: TRBJ2-5; size: NA; D: NA; V: TRBV2; CDR3: CASRAAKTQYF; DNA: TGTGCCAGCAGGGCGGCGAAGACCCAGTACTTC
J: TRBJ2-4; size: once; D: NA; V: TRBV7-9; CDR3: CASSARTGGTNIQYF; DNA: TGTGCCAGCAGCGCACGGACAGGAGGGACAAACATTCAGTACTTC
J: TRBJ1-2; size: NA; D: NA; V: TRBV6-5; CDR3: CASSSPQGPYGYTF; DNA: TGTGCCAGCAGTTCGCCACAGGGCCCCTATGGCTACACCTTC
J: TRBJ1-2; size: NA; D: NA; V: TRBV29-1; CDR3: CSLGDSYGYTF; DNA: TGCAGCCTGGGTGACAGCTATGGCTACACCTTC
J: TRBJ2-5; size: NA; D: TRBD2; V: TRBV10-3; CDR3: CAIRTGLAEETQYF; DNA: TGTGCCATCAGAACGGGACTAGCGGAAGAGACCCAGTACTTC
J: TRBJ1-5; size: few; D: NA; V: TRBV30; CDR3: CAWSDYPYRGNQPQHF; DNA: TGTGCCTGGAGTGACTACCCTTACAGGGGCAATCAGCCCCAGCATTTT
J: TRBJ1-1; size: NA; D: NA; V: TRBV30; CDR3: CAWSVLRGTEAFF; DNA: TGTGCCTGGAGTGTACTACGGGGTACTGAAGCTTTCTTT
J: TRBJ1-6; size: NA; D: NA; V: TRBV4-2; CDR3: CASSQEIRSPLHF; DNA: TGTGCCAGCAGCCAAGAGATACGGTCACCCCTCCACTTT
J: TRBJ2-3; size: NA; D: TRBD1; V: TRBV29-1; CDR3: CSVAGQGSTDTQYF; DNA: TGCAGCGTCGCCGGACAGGGGAGCACAGATACGCAGTATTTT
J: TRBJ2-3; size: NA; D: TRBD1; V: TRBV30; CDR3: CAWSQGVSTDTQYF; DNA: TGTGCCTGGAGTCAGGGGGTATCCACAGATACGCAGTATTTT
J: TRBJ1-2; size: NA; D: NA; V: TRBV30; CDR3: CAWKQNYGYTF; DNA: TGTGCCTGGAAGCAGAACTATGGCTACACCTTC
J: TRBJ2-6; size: NA; D: NA; V: TRBV7-6; CDR3: CASSFDRNSGANVLTF; DNA: TGTGCCAGCAGCTTCGACAGGAACTCTGGGGCCAACGTCCTGACTTTC
J: TRBJ1-1; size: few; D: NA; V: TRBV30; CDR3: CAWAPVRTEAFF; DNA: TGTGCCTGGGCCCCGGTGAGAACTGAAGCTTTCTTT
J: TRBJ2-1; size: NA; D: NA; V: TRBV4-3; CDR3: CASSATRAYNEQFF; DNA: TGCGCCAGCAGCGCAACTAGGGCCTACAATGAGCAGTTCTTC
J: TRBJ1-1; size: NA; D: NA; V: TRBV5-1; CDR3: CASSPGTVNTEAFF; DNA: TGCGCCAGCAGCCCCGGGACGGTGAACACTGAAGCTTTCTTT
J: TRBJ2-2; size: NA; D: NA; V: TRBV30; CDR3: CAWGTLASGELFF; DNA: TGTGCCTGGGGGACTTTGGCTTCCGGGGAGCTGTTTTTT
J: TRBJ2-3; size: NA; D: NA; V: TRBV11-3; CDR3: CASSHRGEGDTQYF; DNA: TGTGCCAGCAGCCACAGGGGGGAGGGAGATACGCAGTATTTT